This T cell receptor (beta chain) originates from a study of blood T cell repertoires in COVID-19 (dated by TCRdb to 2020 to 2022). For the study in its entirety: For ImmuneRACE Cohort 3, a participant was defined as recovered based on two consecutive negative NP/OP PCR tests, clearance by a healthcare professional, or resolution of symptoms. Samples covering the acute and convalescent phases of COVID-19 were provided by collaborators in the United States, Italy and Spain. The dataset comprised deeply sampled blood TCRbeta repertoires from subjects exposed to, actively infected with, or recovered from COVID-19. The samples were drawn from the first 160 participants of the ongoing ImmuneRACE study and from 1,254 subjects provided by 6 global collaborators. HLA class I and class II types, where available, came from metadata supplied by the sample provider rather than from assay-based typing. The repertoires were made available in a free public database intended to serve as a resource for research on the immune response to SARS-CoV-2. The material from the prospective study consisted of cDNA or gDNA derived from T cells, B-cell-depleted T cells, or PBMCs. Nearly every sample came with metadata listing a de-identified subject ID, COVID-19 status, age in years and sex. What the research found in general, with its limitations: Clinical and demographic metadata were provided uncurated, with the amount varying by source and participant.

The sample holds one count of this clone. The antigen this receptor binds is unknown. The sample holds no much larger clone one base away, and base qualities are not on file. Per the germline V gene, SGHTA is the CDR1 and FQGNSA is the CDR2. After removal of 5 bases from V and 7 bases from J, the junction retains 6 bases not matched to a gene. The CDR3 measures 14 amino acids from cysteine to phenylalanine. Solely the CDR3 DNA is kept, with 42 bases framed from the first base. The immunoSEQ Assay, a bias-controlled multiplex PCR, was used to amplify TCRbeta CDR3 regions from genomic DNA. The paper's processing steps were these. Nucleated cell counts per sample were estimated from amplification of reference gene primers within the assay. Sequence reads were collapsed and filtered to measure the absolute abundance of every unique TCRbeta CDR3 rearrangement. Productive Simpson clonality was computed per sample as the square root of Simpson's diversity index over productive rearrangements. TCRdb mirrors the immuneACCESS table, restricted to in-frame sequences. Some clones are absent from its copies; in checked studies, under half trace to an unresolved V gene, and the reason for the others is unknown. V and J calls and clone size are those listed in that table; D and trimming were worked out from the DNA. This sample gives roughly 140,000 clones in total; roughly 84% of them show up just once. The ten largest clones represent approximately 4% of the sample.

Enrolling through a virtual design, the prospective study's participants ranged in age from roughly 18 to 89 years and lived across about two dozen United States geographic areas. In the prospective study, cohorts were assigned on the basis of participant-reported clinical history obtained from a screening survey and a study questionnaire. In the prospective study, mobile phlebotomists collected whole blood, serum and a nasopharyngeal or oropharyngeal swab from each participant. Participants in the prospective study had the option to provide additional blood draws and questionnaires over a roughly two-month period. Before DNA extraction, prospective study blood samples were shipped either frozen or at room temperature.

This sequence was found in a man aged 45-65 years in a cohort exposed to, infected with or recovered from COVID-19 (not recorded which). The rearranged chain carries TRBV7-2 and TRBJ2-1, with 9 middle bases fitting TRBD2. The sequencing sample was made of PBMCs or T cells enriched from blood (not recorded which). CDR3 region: CASSGRRGGNEQFF. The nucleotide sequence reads TGTGCCAGCAGCGGACGGCGGGGGGGGAATGAGCAGTTCTTC. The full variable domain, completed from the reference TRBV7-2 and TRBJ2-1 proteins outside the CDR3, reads GAGVSQSPSNKVTEKGKDVELRCDPISGHTALYWYRQSLGQGLEFLIYFQGNSAPDKSGLPSDRFSAERTGGSVSTLTIQRTQQEDSAVYLCASSGRRGGNEQFFGPGTRLTVL.